Listed here is a single T cell receptor beta chain. In the original workflow: It was from reference gene primer amplification that nucleated cell counts were estimated. Profiling relied on immunoSEQ multiplex PCR, and the TCRdb table lists in-frame clones only, not all of them. V, J and clone size are taken as reported in that table, and D and trimming were inferred from the DNA itself. The repertoire holds around 400,000 clones, with around 87% as singletons. Trimming took off 1 base at V and 4 bases at J, with 7 bases between the two ends. This CDR3 has 13 amino acids. The germline gives CDR1 SGHDN, CDR2 FVKESK. This record belongs to a study of blood T cell repertoires in COVID-19.

The sample taken for sequencing was peripheral blood. The chain uses TRBV14 and TRBJ2-5, with D possibly TRBD2 on 6 matching bases. This clonotype was sampled from a woman in her sixties with COVID-19, enrolled during active disease. The chain's CDR3 is CASSQGGVETQYF. In DNA form, the CDR3 reads TGTGCCAGCAGCCAAGGCGGGGTAGAGACCCAGTACTTC.